The source of this TCR beta chain is a study of shared clonotypes between healthy human individuals. The CDR3 has 12 amino acids. V dropped 5 bases and J dropped 2 bases, with 7 bases sitting between them. Germline V lookup: CDR1 MDHEN, CDR2 SYDVKM. To note about this clone: Its antigen is still unknown.

Study observations and caveats: Larger richness was generally estimated for naive than memory subsets. Large depth notwithstanding, sorted-subset sequencing proved incomplete by rarefaction.

Repertoires were generated with immunoSEQ multiplex PCR, while TCRdb's copy carries only in-frame clones and drops some. In the table there are approximately 710,000 clones, about 90% of which are singletons. This TCR was recovered from a man aged 18 to 29 in good health. Some clones in this sample may be carry-over from other donors' samples. The specimen was memory CD8+ T cells from PBMCs. Specified subset: CD45RO+ cells pooled with CCR7-negative TemRA cells. The rearrangement joins TRBV28 to TRBJ2-7; D call uncertain. This chain's CDR3 is CASSLIAYEQYF. The DNA of the CDR3 is TGTGCCAGCAGTCTTATAGCCTACGAGCAGTACTTC.